The sequence of this T cell receptor (beta chain) was determined in a study of persistence of HIV-infected CD4 T cells. Sequencing used immunoSEQ version 4 in survey mode. The data were produced by immunoSEQ multiplex PCR, yet TCRdb's version contains in-frame clones alone and is incomplete. The sample records some 8,000 clones, just over 60% being singletons. Lysates of CMV-infected fibroblasts at around 9.9 ug/mL stimulated these cells. Sorting selected CD4+ T cells upregulating both CD40 ligand and CD69. Donors had undetectable plasma HIV-1 RNA, under 50 copies/mL, for 4+ years. Concerning this clone itself: The antigen is unknown.

The V end lost 1 base, the J end lost 4 bases, and 12 bases lay between the germline ends. The CDR3 runs 15 residues. In germline, CDR1 is MGHDK, CDR2 SYGVNS. The sequencing here drew on CD4+ T cells sorted from PBMCs after approximately 19-hour stimulation, taken from a patient who received antiretroviral therapy. The chain uses TRBV25-1 and TRBJ2-3; D gene ambiguous. This receptor was identified in an adult man with HIV who was CMV-seropositive. Here the CDR3 reads CASSESQWFADTQYF. In DNA, the CDR3 is TGTGCCAGCAGTGAATCTCAGTGGTTCGCAGATACGCAGTATTTT.